Below, one T cell receptor beta chain is given with its context. This specimen comes from a study of blood T cell repertoires in COVID-19. On the study more broadly: Samples of COVID-19 (acute and convalescent) were obtained from the United States, Italy and Spain.

Seattle patients were enrolled while actively infected and followed longitudinally. Assay: immunoSEQ multiplex PCR; the TCRdb copy retains only in-frame clones and omits some. The repertoire consists of roughly 49,000 clones, with 90% to 95% occurring once and the leading ten covering about 1%. CDR1 is MDHEN and CDR2 is SYDVKM in the germline V gene. This CDR3 comprises 16 residues. V was pared by 6 bases and J by 8 bases, with 25 bases between. This receptor was taken from a man in his 60s with COVID-19, enrolled during active disease. Source material: peripheral blood. V gene TRBV28 combines with J gene TRBJ1-2, with TRBD1 as a possible D gene (6 bases). The CDR3 loop is CASSSPKRRGAHGYTF. CDR3 in DNA: TGTGCCAGCAGCTCCCCCAAAAGACGGGGGGCGCACGGCTACACCTTC.